This TCR beta chain was observed in a study of T-cell reconstitution after alpha-beta-depleted transplantation in children. Germline CDR1 reads SEHNR; CDR2 reads FQNEAQ (reference sequence). Losses at the gene ends were 3 bases for V and 6 bases for J; bases not matched to a gene: 5. The CDR3 runs to 14 residues. General observations from the study: High day-60 TCRbeta diversity in some patients came from surviving recipient T cells and thymic progenitors. Expanded graft clones, several hundred of them, were reportedly the source of alpha-beta T cells about two months after transplant. From newly produced T cells came most of the T-cell counts and diversity one year after transplant.

A TCRbeta library incorporating unique molecular identifiers was prepared. MiXCR, run by TCRdb on the PCR reads, gives a single entry per CDR3 protein. In the table there are 800,000 to 1,000,000 distinct CDR3 sequences, about 29% of which are singletons. Details on this clonotype: The target antigen is unknown.

The chain couples TRBV7-9 to TRBJ1-1; 9 nucleotides match TRBD1. This clonotype originated in a boy in the first two years of life who had a stem cell transplant for SCID, so the T cells may come from the graft donor. The sample consisted of PBMCs, mostly from graft donor cells, taken 360 days after TCRalphabeta/CD19-depleted stem cell transplant. CDR3 protein: CASSFAGTGPEAFF. In nucleotides, the CDR3 is TGTGCCAGCAGCTTCGCTGGGACAGGGCCTGAAGCTTTCTTT.